The 13 T cell receptor beta chains below were found in one sample sequenced in a study of Graves' ophthalmopathy and Graves' hyperthyroidism. TCR beta CDR3 amplification used RNA transcripts. After a first-round RT-PCR with HTBI primers, a second-round multiplex PCR was run. TCRdb reprocessed the multiplex PCR reads via MiXCR and lists one record per CDR3 protein. The table includes about 400,000 distinct CDR3 sequences, about 17% detected once. Sample: peripheral blood. These receptors were collected from a woman in her late teens or twenties with Graves' ophthalmopathy.

This clonotype was counted many times. The rearrangement links TRBV28 to TRBJ1-6; no reliable D call. The CDR3 totals 13 residues. V lost 6 bases and J 5 bases, leaving 8 bases between the germline ends. CDR1 and CDR2 (germline): MDHEN, SYDVKM. Written as DNA, the CDR3 is TGTGCCAGCAGGGATCCTAATAATTCACCCCTCCACTTT. Its protein product is CASRDPNNSPLHF.

This clonotype has a count of ten or more. V usage is TRBV6-5 and J usage is TRBJ1-1, with 7 positions matching TRBD1. The CDR3 is made up of 15 amino acids. The ends lost 6 bases at V and 1 base at J; junction bases unmatched: 8. Germline CDR1 and CDR2: MNHEY and SVGAGI. Here the CDR3 reads CASRGDSSGNTEAFF. For the CDR3, the DNA is TGTGCCAGCAGGGGGGACAGCTCCGGGAACACTGAAGCTTTCTTT.

In this sample, this clonotype turned up many times. The V gene is TRBV6-2 or TRBV6-3, the J gene TRBJ1-1, with 9 bases matching TRBD1. This CDR3 is 14 amino acids long. V shed 6 bases, J shed 5 bases, and the junction held 7 bases outside the gene matches. Germline-derived CDR1 and CDR2 are MNHEY and SVGEGT. The CDR3 nucleotides are TGTGCCAGCAGAAGGGACAGGGAAAGAACTGAAGCTTTCTTT. Translation gives CASRRDRERTEAFF.

This clonotype was picked up many times. The chain carries TRBV6-2 or TRBV6-3 and TRBJ1-1; tentative D call: TRBD1 (5 bases). Trimming removed 3 bases at V and 1 base at J, with 21 bases between. This CDR3 is built from 18 residues. CDR1 is MNHEY, CDR2 SVGEGT, per germline. CDR3 coding DNA: TGTGCCAGCAGTTATACGGGGCGGGCGTCGGCCCCGAACACTGAAGCTTTCTTT. Amino acid sequence: CASSYTGRASAPNTEAFF.

The rearrangement uses TRBV2 and TRBJ1-1; 7 bases are a match to TRBD1. Losses at the gene ends were 5 bases for V and 2 bases for J; bases not matched to a gene: 5. CDR1 is SNHLY, CDR2 FYNNEI, per germline. The CDR3 is 14 residues long. CDR3 protein: CASSTGAGNTEAFF. Written as DNA, the CDR3 is TGTGCCAGCAGTACAGGGGCGGGTAACACTGAAGCTTTCTTT. Based on the CDR3 plus reference TRBV2 and TRBJ1-1, the full variable domain is EPEVTQTPSHQVTQMGQEVILRCVPISNHLYFYWYRQILGQKVEFLVSFYNNEISEKSEIFDDQFSVERPDGSNFTLKIRSTKLEDSAMYFCASSTGAGNTEAFFGQGTRLTVV.

This clonotype occurred a few times. CDR3 region: CASSQEGGVQPQHF. CDR3 in DNA: TGTGCCAGCAGCCAAGAGGGGGGAGTTCAGCCCCAGCATTTT. The chain recombines TRBV3-1 with TRBJ1-5; a possible D gene is TRBD1 (5 bases). The CDR3 totals 14 residues. Germline V lookup: CDR1 LGHDT, CDR2 YNNKEL (reference sequence). V was clipped by 0 bases and J by 6 bases, with 9 bases between them.

CDR3 residues: CASSYRAANTGELFF. CDR3 in DNA: TGTGCCAGCAGTTACAGGGCCGCGAACACCGGGGAGCTGTTTTTT. V is TRBV6-5 and J is TRBJ2-2; D ambiguous. The CDR3 consists of 15 residues. CDR1 and CDR2 (germline): MNHEY, SVGAGI. V lost 2 bases and J 0 bases, leaving 7 bases between the germline ends.

This clonotype was counted ten times or more. The J gene is TRBJ1-5, the V gene TRBV6-2 or TRBV6-3, with D uncertain. Trimming removed 2 bases at V and 11 bases at J, with 10 bases between. Per germline, CDR1 MNHEY and CDR2 SVGEGT. The CDR3 covers 12 residues. CDR3 coding DNA: TGTGCCAGCAGTTACGCCCGGGGAGCCCAGCATTTT. It is translated as CASSYARGAQHF.

This clonotype appeared many times. The J gene is TRBJ1-1, the V gene TRBV18; no firm D call. With 6 bases removed from V and 3 bases from J, the gap between germline ends came to 14 bases. Germline lookup yields CDR1 KGHSH and CDR2 LQKENI. The CDR3 totals 14 residues. Here the CDR3 DNA reads TGTGCCAGCTCCCCGATAGGACCTGACACTGAAGCTTTCTTT. Translation: CASSPIGPDTEAFF. The entire variable domain, with the rest obtained from reference TRBV18 and TRBJ1-1, is as follows: NAGVMQNPRHLVRRRGQEARLRCSPMKGHSHVYWYRQLPEEGLKFMVYLQKENIIDESGMPKERFSAEFPKEGPSILRIQQVVRGDSAAYFCASSPIGPDTEAFFGQGTRLTVV.

This clonotype was observed many times. The J gene is TRBJ2-5, the V gene TRBV5-8; TRBD1 or TRBD2 may be the D gene (5 bases each). V was cut by 5 bases and J by 4 bases, with 15 bases left in between. There are 14 residues in the CDR3. Germline V CDR1 and CDR2: SGHTS, YDEGEE. For the CDR3, the DNA is TGTGCCAGCAGACCGGTCGGGGCGGGAGAGACCCAGTACTTC. This encodes CASRPVGAGETQYF.

This clonotype was recorded many times. The V call is TRBV11-1, the J call TRBJ2-5, with 7 bases identical to TRBD1. Germline trimming cut 5 bases from V and 4 bases from J; bases unmatched to any gene: 7. The CDR3 extends over 14 amino acids. Germline CDR1 is SGHAT and CDR2 is FQDESV (reference sequence). CDR3 nucleotides: TGTGCCAGCAGCCTAAGACAGGGTCCAGAGACCCAGTACTTC. Residues: CASSLRQGPETQYF. Full variable domain (remainder filled in from reference TRBV11-1 and TRBJ2-5): EAEVAQSPRYKITEKSQAVAFWCDPISGHATLYWYRQILGQGPELLVQFQDESVVDDSQLPKDRFSAERLKGVDSTLKIQPAELGDSAMYLCASSLRQGPETQYFGPGTRLLVL.

CDR3 in amino acids: CASRLTGATYEQYF. CDR3 bases: TGTGCCAGCAGACTGACAGGGGCTACCTACGAGCAGTACTTC. V is TRBV7-2 and J is TRBJ2-7, with TRBD1 matching 8 bases. Germline-derived CDR1 and CDR2 are SGHTA and FQGNSA. The CDR3 loop spans 14 amino acids. J was trimmed by 2 bases and V by 6 bases; bases with no gene match: 6.

In this sample, this clonotype turned up a few times. The V and J genes are TRBV6-5 and TRBJ1-3; no clear D. The CDR3 totals 16 residues. The V gene's germline CDR1 is MNHEY and CDR2 SVGAGI. The germline V and J ends were trimmed by 2 bases and 4 bases, with 15 bases remaining between them. CDR3 DNA sequence: TGTGCCAGCAGTTACGGGGTCTATCGGATGGGAAACACCATATATTTT. It codes for CASSYGVYRMGNTIYF.